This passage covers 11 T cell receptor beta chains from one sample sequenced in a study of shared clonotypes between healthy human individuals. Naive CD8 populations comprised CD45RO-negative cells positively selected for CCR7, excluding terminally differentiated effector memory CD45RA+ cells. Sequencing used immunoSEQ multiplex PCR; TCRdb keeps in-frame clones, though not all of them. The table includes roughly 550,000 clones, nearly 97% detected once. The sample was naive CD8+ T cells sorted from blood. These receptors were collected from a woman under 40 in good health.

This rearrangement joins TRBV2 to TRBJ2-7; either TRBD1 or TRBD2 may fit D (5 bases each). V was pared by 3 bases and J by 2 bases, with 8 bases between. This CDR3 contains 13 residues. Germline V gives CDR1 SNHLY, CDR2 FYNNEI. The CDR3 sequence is CASSDGTPYEQYF. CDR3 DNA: TGTGCCAGCAGTGACGGGACCCCCTACGAGCAGTACTTC.

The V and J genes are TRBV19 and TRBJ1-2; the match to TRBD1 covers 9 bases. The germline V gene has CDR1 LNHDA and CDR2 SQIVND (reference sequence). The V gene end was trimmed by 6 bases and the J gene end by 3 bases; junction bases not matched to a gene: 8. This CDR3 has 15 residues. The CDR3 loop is CASRRDREGDYGYTF. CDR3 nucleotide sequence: TGTGCCAGTAGAAGGGACAGGGAAGGGGACTATGGCTACACCTTC.

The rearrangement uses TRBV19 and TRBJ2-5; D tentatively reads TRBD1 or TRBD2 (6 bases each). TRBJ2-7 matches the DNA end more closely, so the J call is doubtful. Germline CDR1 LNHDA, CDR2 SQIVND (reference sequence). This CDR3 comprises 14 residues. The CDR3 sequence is CASSPAGGSYEQYF. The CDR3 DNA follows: TGTGCCAGTAGTCCCGCCGGGGGCAGCTACGAGCAGTACTTC.

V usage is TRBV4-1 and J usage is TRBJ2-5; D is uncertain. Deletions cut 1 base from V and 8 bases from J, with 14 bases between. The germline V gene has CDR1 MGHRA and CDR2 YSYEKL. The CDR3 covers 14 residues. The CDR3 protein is CASSQVPKRETQYF. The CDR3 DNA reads TGCGCCAGCAGCCAAGTTCCTAAAAGAGAAACCCAGTACTTC.

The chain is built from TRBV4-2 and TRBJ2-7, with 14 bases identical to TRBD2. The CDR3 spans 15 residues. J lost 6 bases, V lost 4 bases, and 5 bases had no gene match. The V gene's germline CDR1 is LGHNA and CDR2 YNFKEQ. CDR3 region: CASSPTGLAGAEQYF. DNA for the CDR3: TGTGCCAGCAGCCCGACGGGACTAGCGGGAGCCGAGCAGTACTTC.

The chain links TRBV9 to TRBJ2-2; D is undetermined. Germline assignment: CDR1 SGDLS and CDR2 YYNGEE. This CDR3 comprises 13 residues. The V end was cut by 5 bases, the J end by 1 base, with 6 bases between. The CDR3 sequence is CASRGLNTGELFF. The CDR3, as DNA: TGTGCCAGCAGAGGGCTGAACACCGGGGAGCTGTTTTTT.

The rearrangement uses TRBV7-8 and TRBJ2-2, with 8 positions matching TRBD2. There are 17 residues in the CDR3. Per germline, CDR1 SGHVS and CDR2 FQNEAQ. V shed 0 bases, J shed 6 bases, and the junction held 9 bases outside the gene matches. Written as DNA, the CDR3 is TGTGCCAGCAGCTTAGCGCAAACGGGAGGGGAGGCCGGGGAGCTGTTTTTT. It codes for CASSLAQTGGEAGELFF.

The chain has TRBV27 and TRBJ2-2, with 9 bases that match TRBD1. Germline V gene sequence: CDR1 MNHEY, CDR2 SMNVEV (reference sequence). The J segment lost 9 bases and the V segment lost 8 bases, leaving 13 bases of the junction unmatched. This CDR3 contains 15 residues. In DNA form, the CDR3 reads TGTGCCAGCGGACTGCGACAGGGGGACTCTCGGGAGCTGTTTTTT. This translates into CASGLRQGDSRELFF.

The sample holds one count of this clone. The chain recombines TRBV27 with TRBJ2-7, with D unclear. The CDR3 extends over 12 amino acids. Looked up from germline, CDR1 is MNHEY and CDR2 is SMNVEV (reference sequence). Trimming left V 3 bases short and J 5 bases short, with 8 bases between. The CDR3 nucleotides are TGTGCCAGCAGTTTTCTTGGTCACGAGCAGTACTTC. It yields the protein CASSFLGHEQYF.

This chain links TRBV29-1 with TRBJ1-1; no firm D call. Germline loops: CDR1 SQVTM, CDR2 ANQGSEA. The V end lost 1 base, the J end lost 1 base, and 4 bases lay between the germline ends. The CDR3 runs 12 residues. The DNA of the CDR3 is TGCAGCGTTGAAGTTGGGAACACTGAAGCTTTCTTT. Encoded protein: CSVEVGNTEAFF.

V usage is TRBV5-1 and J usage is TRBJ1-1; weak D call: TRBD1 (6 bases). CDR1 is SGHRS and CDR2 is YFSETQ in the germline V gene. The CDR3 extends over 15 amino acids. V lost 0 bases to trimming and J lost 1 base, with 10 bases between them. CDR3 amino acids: CASSLVGGPNTEAFF. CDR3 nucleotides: TGCGCCAGCAGCTTGGTTGGGGGCCCGAACACTGAAGCTTTCTTT.